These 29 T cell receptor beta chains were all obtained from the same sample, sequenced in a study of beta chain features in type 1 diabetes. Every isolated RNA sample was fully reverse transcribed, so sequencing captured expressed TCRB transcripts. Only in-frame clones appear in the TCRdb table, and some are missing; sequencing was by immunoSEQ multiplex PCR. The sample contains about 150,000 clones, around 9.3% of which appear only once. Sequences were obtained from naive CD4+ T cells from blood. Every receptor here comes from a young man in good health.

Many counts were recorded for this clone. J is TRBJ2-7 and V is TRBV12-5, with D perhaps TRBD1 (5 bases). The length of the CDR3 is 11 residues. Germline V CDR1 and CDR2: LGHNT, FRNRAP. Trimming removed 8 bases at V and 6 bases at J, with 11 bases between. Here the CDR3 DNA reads TGTGCTAGTTCGGTAGGGGCCGAGCAGTACTTC. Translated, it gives CASSVGAEQYF.

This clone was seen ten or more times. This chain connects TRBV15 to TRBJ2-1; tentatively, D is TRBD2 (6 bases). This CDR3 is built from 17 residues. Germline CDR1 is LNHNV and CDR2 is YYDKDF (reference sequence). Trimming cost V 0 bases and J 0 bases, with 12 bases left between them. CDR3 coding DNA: TGTGCCACCAGCAGAGATTGGGCGGGGACCTCCTACAATGAGCAGTTCTTC. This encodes CATSRDWAGTSYNEQFF.

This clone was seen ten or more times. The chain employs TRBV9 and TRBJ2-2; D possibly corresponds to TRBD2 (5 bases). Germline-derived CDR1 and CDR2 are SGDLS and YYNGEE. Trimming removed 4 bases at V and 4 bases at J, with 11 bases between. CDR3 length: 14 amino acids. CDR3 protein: CASSLHGGTGELFF. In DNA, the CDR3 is TGTGCCAGCAGCCTCCACGGAGGCACCGGGGAGCTGTTTTTT.

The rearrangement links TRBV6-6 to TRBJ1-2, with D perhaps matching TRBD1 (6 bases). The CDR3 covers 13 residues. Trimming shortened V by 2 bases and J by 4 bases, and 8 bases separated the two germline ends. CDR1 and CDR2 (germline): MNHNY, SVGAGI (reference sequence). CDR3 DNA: TGTGCCAGCAGTTACGCACAGGGCTATGGCTACACCTTC. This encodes CASSYAQGYGYTF.

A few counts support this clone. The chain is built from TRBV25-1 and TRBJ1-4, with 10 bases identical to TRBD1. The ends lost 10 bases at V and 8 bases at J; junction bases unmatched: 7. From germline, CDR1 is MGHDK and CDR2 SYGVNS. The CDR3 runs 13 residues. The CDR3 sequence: CATGDRGWEKLFF. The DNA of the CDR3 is TGTGCCACCGGGGACAGGGGTTGGGAAAAACTGTTTTTT.

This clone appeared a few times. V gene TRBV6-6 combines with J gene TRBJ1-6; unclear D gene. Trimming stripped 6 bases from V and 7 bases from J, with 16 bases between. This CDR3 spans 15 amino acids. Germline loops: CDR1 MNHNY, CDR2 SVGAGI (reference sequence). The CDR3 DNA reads TGTGCCAGCAGCCTCAGGAGGTCTGAAAATTCACCCCTCCACTTT. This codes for CASSLRRSENSPLHF.

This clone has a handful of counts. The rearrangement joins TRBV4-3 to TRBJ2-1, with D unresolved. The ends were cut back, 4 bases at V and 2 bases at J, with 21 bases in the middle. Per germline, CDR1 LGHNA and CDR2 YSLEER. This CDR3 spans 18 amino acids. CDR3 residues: CASSLESDQYFPYNEQFF. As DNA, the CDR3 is TGCGCCAGCAGCCTAGAAAGCGACCAATACTTTCCCTACAATGAGCAGTTCTTC.

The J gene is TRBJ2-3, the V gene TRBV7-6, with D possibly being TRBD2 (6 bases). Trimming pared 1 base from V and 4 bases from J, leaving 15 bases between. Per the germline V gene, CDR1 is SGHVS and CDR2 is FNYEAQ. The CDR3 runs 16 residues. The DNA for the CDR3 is TGTGCCAGCAGCTTAGAGCTGCGGGGCGTCCCAGATACGCAGTATTTT. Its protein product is CASSLELRGVPDTQYF.

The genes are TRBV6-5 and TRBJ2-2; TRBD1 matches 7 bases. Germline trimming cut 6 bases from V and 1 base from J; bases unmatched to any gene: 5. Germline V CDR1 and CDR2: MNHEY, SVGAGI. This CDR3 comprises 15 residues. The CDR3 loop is CASRWDRLNTGELFF. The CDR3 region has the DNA TGTGCCAGCAGGTGGGACAGACTGAACACCGGGGAGCTGTTTTTT.

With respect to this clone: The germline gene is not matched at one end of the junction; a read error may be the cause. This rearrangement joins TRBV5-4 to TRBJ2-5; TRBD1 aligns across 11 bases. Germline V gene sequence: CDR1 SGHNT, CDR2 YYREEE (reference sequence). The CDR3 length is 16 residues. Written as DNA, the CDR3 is TGCGCCAGCAGCCAAGAGTGGGACAGGGGGGATCAGACCCAGTACTTC. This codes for CASSQEWDRGDQTQYF.

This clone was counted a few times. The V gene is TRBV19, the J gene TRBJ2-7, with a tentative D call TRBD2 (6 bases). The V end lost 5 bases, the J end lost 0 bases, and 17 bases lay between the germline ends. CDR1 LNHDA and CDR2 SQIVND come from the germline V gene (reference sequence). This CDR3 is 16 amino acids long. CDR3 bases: TGTGCCAGTAGTGGCCAAGCCCGGGGGAGCTCCTACGAGCAGTACTTC. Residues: CASSGQARGSSYEQYF.

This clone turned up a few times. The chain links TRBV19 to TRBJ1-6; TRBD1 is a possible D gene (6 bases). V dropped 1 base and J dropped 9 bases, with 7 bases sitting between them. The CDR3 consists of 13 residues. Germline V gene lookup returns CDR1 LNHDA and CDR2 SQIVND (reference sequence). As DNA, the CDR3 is TGTGCCAGTAGTATAGCAGGGGCTTCACCCCTCCACTTT. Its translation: CASSIAGASPLHF.

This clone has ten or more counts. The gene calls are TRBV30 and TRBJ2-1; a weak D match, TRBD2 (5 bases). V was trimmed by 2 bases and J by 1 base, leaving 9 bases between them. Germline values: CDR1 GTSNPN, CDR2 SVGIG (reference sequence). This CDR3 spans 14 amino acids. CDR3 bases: TGTGCCTGGAGTCCTCGGGATTCCTACAATGAGCAGTTCTTC. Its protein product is CAWSPRDSYNEQFF.

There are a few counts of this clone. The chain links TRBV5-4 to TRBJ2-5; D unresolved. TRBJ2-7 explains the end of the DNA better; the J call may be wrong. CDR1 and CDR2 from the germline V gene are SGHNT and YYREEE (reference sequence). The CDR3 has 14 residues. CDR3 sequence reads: CASSPSAKPYEQYF. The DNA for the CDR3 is TGTGCCAGCAGCCCCTCCGCGAAACCCTACGAGCAGTACTTC.

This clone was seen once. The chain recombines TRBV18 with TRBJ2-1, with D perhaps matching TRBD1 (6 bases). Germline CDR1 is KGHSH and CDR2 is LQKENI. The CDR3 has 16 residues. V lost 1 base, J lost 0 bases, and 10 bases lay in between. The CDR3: CASSPRQEPSYNEQFF. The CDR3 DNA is TGTGCCAGCTCACCACGACAGGAGCCCTCCTACAATGAGCAGTTCTTC.

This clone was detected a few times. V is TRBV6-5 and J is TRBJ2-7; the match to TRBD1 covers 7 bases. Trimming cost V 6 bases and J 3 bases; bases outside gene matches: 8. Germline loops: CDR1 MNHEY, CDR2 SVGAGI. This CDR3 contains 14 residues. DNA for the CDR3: TGTGCCAGCAGAACCCGGGACAGAAGCTACGAGCAGTACTTC. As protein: CASRTRDRSYEQYF.

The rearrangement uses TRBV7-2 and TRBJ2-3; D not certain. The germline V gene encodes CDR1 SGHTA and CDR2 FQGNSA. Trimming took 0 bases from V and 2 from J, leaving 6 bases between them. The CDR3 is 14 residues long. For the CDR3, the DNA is TGTGCCAGCAGCTTAGCTTTCTCCACAGATACGCAGTATTTT. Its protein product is CASSLAFSTDTQYF. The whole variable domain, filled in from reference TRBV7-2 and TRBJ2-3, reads GAGVSQSPSNKVTEKGKDVELRCDPISGHTALYWYRQSLGQGLEFLIYFQGNSAPDKSGLPSDRFSAERTGGSVSTLTIQRTQQEDSAVYLCASSLAFSTDTQYFGPGTRLTVL.

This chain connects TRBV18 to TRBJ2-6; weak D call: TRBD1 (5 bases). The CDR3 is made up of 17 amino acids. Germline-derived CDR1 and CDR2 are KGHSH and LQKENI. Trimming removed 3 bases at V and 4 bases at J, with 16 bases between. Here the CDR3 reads CASSPGRASSGANVLTF. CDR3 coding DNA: TGTGCCAGCTCACCGGGCAGGGCCTCCTCGGGGGCCAACGTCCTGACTTTC.

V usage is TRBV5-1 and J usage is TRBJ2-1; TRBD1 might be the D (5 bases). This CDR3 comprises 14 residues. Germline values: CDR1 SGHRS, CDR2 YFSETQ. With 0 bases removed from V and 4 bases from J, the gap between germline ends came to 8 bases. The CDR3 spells CASSLGDSYNEQFF. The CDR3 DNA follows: TGCGCCAGCAGCTTGGGTGACAGTTACAATGAGCAGTTCTTC.

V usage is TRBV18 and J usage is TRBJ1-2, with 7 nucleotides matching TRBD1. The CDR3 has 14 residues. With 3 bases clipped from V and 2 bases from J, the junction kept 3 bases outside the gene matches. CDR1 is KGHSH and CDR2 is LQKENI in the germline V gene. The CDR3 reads CASSPGQENYGYTF. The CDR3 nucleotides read TGTGCCAGCTCACCCGGACAGGAAAACTATGGCTACACCTTC.

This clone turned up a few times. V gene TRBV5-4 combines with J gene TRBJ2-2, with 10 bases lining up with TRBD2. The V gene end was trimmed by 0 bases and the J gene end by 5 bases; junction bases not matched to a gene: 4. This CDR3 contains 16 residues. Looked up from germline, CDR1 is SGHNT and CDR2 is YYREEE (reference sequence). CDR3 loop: CASSLGSGGATGELFF. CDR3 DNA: TGTGCCAGCAGCTTGGGCAGCGGGGGGGCGACCGGGGAGCTGTTTTTT.

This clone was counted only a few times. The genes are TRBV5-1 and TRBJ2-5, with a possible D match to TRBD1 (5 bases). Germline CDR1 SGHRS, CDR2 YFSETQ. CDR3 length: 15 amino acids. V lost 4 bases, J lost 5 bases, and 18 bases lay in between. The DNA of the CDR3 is TGCGCCAGCAGCCCGGAAGCAGGGCCCGCCGAGACCCAGTACTTC. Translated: CASSPEAGPAETQYF.

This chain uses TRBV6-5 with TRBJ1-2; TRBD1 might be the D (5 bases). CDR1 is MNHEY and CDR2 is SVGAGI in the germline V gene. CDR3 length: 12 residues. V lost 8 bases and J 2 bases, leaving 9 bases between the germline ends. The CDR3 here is CASCDRNYGYTF. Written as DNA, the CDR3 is TGTGCCAGCTGTGACAGAAACTATGGCTACACCTTC.

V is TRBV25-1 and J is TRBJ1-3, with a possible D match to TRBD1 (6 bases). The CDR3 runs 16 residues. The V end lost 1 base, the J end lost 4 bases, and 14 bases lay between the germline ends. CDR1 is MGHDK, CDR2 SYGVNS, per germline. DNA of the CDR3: TGTGCCAGCAGTGAATTGGCAGGGGAACCAGGAAACACCATATATTTT. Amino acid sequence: CASSELAGEPGNTIYF.

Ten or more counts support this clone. CDR3 nucleotide sequence: TGCAGCGTGGGCGGCGGACAGGGTAGCGACGAGCAGTACTTC. Translated: CSVGGGQGSDEQYF. The chain employs TRBV29-1 and TRBJ2-7; 8 bases agree with TRBD1. Per the germline V gene, CDR1 is SQVTM and CDR2 is ANQGSEA. This CDR3 region has 14 residues. V was clipped by 6 bases and J by 5 bases; unmatched bases: 12.

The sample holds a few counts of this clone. The CDR3 sequence: CASSGVLAGRETQYF. The CDR3 nucleotides are TGTGCCAGCAGCGGTGTTTTGGCAGGGAGGGAGACCCAGTACTTC. The rearrangement uses TRBV7-9 and TRBJ2-5; TRBD2 might be the D (6 bases). CDR1 and CDR2 from the germline V gene are SEHNR and FQNEAQ (reference sequence). V was shortened by 5 bases and J by 5 bases, with 18 bases between the two germline ends. The CDR3 covers 15 residues.

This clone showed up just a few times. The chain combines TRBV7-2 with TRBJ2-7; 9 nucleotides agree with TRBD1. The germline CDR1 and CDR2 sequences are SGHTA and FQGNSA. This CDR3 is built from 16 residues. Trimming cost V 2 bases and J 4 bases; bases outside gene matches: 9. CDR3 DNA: TGTGCCAGCAGCTTAAGGTTGGGACAGGGAACATACGAGCAGTACTTC. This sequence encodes CASSLRLGQGTYEQYF.

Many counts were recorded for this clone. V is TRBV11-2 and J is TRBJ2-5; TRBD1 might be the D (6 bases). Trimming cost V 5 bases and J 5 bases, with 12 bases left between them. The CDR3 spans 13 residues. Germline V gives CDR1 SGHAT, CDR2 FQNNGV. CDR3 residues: CASSIQGYETQYF. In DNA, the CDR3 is TGTGCCAGCAGCATACAGGGTTATGAGACCCAGTACTTC. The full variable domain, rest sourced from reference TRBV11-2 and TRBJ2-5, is EAGVAQSPRYKIIEKRQSVAFWCNPISGHATLYWYQQILGQGPKLLIQFQNNGVVDDSQLPKDRFSAERLKGVDSTLKIQPAKLEDSAVYLCASSIQGYETQYFGPGTRLLVL.

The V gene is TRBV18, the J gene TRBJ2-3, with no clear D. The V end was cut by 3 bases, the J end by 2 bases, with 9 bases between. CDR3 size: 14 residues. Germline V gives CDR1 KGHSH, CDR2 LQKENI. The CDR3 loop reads CASSPDLVTDTQYF. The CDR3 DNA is TGTGCCAGCTCACCCGACTTAGTCACAGATACGCAGTATTTT.